This T cell receptor (beta chain) appears in the sequencing data of a study of blood T cells in healthy people across ages. Overall study: Using template switching, researchers captured about one barcoded beta molecule for each two T cells. Study-level results: Estimated diversity across one million T cells was deemed an underestimate.

In germline, CDR1 is ENHRY, CDR2 SYGVKD. V dropped 2 bases and J dropped 6 bases, with 8 bases sitting between them. The CDR3 has 12 residues. A second PCR, run for about 7 to 11 cycles, used a sample-barcoded 5' primer plus a J-beta primer mix. Every molecule of cDNA carried a tag from a template-switch adaptor with 12 random nucleotides. TCRdb processed the 5' RACE reads anew with MiXCR; each CDR3 protein has one entry. The sample includes about 640,000 distinct CDR3 sequences, 58% of them seen just once. Turning to this clonotype: No antigen is known for it.

Sequenced sample: blood. The origin of this receptor is a man between 60 and 70 years old in good health. The chain recombines TRBV10-3 with TRBJ2-7, with D unresolved. CDR3 sequence reads: CAISEPGREQYF. The CDR3 nucleotides read TGTGCCATCAGTGAGCCCGGCCGCGAGCAGTACTTC.